These T cell receptor beta chains were read from a single sample in a study of CXCR3-negative and CXCR3-positive naive CD8 T cells. Reanalyzing the 5' RACE reads, TCRdb keeps one entry per CDR3 protein, without DNA. This sample contains about 90,000 distinct CDR3 sequences. The sample taken for sequencing was naive CXCR3+ CD8+ T cells from blood. These receptors all stem from a human donor in good health. Some clones in this sample may be carry-over from other donors' samples. Both conserved end residues are part of each CDR3.

TRBV11-2	TRBJ2-7	CASSLDLRLEQYF
TRBV5-1	TRBJ2-7	CASSLGRANEQYF
TRBV28	TRBJ2-2	CASSLSASGGAVTGELFF
TRBV12-3/TRBV12-4	TRBJ1-1	CASSPSQGRTEAFF
TRBV4-1	TRBJ2-1	CASSLYRGYNEQFF
TRBV29-1	TRBJ2-1	CSVEAPEGGEQFF
TRBV28	TRBJ2-6	CASRPGVGANVLTF
TRBV20-1	TRBJ1-1	CSARGTGGDTEAFF
TRBV6-4	TRBJ2-2	CASSAGTEAGTGELFF
TRBV7-9	TRBJ1-2	CASSRRDGLNGYTF
TRBV5-1	TRBJ1-1	CASSQPEGENTEAFF
TRBV29-1	TRBJ2-2	CSVEGLGELFF
TRBV5-4	TRBJ2-1	CASSLRGLLYNEQFF
TRBV7-9	TRBJ1-4	CASSPGGEANEKLFF
TRBV7-9	TRBJ1-5	CASSPPGQPQHF
TRBV7-9	TRBJ2-5	CASRVGELETQYF
TRBV7-6	TRBJ2-1	CASSFGGGNEQFF
TRBV12-3/TRBV12-4	TRBJ2-1	CASSLGTATHSYNEQFF
TRBV7-9	TRBJ2-7	CASVPRQGPYEQYF
TRBV3-1	TRBJ2-5	CASSQVRLQETQYF
TRBV29-1	TRBJ2-1	CSVESPTVGQFF
TRBV27	TRBJ2-7	CASSLTGDHEQYF
TRBV6-2/TRBV6-3	TRBJ2-3	CASSWDPERERISDTQYF
TRBV28	TRBJ2-7	CASSLGASNEQYF
TRBV28	TRBJ2-3	CASRRGGADTQYF